The clone carrying this TCR beta chain was seen at least ten times. What it binds is unknown. The data were obtained in a study of T cells in Graves' hyperthyroidism and ophthalmopathy. Study results and caveats: The model made its ophthalmopathy prediction, and onset followed a median roughly 6.5 months later. Blood shared most expanded thyroid clonotypes above 0.001.

CDR1 and CDR2 (germline): LGHNA, YNFKEQ. V was pared by 1 base and J by 5 bases, with 10 bases of the junction left unmatched. The CDR3 has 16 residues. Amplified TCR beta CDR3 regions came from RNA transcripts. HTBI primers were used for first-round RT-PCR of the TCR CDR3. In TCRdb, the multiplex PCR reads were re-called with MiXCR into one record per CDR3 protein. The sample yields about half a million distinct CDR3 sequences, roughly 25% seen once. Diagnostic assessment was based on clinical symptoms, serum thyroxine and TRAb, thyroid ultrasound and orbital computed tomography. PBMCs were collected from an approximately 10 ml volume of fresh peripheral blood.

The V and J genes are TRBV4-2 and TRBJ2-5; TRBD2 aligns across 7 bases. Sequencing was performed on blood. This TCR was recovered from a woman younger than 45 with Graves' ophthalmopathy. This chain's CDR3 is CASSQVGRGEGETQYF. For the CDR3, the DNA is TGTGCCAGCAGCCAAGTGGGACGGGGGGAGGGGGAGACCCAGTACTTC.